This record concerns one TCR beta chain sequence. The data are from a study of CD8 T cells in ankylosing spondylitis. In germline, CDR1 is MNHNS, CDR2 SASEGT. J was trimmed by 2 bases and V by 4 bases; bases with no gene match: 0. The length of the CDR3 is 14 residues. Making use of molecular barcodes, quantitative 5'-RACE generated TCR beta libraries. One entry per CDR3 protein, called by TCRdb with MiXCR from the 5' RACE reads. The sample yields a few hundred thousand distinct CDR3 sequences, approximately 20% seen once. The chain recombines TRBV6-1 with TRBJ2-7; 12 bases align to TRBD1. The source is a male donor with ankylosing spondylitis or in good health (not recorded which). The sample comprised blood, either unsorted or a sorted T cell fraction (not recorded which). This CDR3 reads CASSGDRGPYEQYF. As DNA, the CDR3 is TGTGCCAGCAGTGGGGACAGGGGGCCCTACGAGCAGTACTTC.